This entry concerns a single TCR beta chain. Other DNA sequences in this sample translate to the same CDR3. The data are from a study of cytomegalovirus exposure and HLA in healthy donors. Healthy donors of bone marrow made up the group. PCR involved 60 Vbeta and 13 Jbeta primers. The method was immunoSEQ multiplex PCR; TCRdb's version includes in-frame clones alone and lacks a portion of them. Of under 80,000 clones in the sample, roughly two thirds were seen once. The germline V gene encodes CDR1 LNHDA and CDR2 SQIVND (reference sequence). The CDR3 is 14 amino acids. V was shortened by 3 bases and J by 5 bases, with 10 bases between the two germline ends.

What was sequenced was PBMCs. This TCR was sampled from a woman aged 25-40 years in good health and CMV-seronegative. The rearrangement uses TRBV19 and TRBJ1-4; weak D call: TRBD1 (6 bases). The CDR3 reads CASSITGRNEKLFF. The CDR3 bases are TGTGCCAGTAGTATTACAGGGCGGAATGAAAAACTGTTTTTT.